The table lists the clone carrying this T cell receptor (beta chain) with a count of one. Its antigen is not known. Using immunoSEQ multiplex PCR, the repertoire was profiled, and TCRdb retains in-frame clones only, with some absent. The data hold 55,000 to 65,000 clones, with about 90% observed a single time. The data were taken from a study of OX40 agonist ivuxolimab in advanced cancers. On the study more broadly: Every 2 weeks, patients got intravenous ivuxolimab at one of six dose levels (0.01-10 mg/kg).

Germline CDR1 reads MNHEY; CDR2 reads SVGAGI. This CDR3 is built from 14 residues. V was pared by 5 bases and J by 8 bases, with 18 bases between. The study, taken as a whole, reports: Certain nonresponders additionally had low normalized T-cell clonal expansion.

This receptor was identified in an adult with an advanced solid tumor such as melanoma, head and neck, liver or kidney cancer. Sample: CD4+ or CD8+ T cells sorted from blood, taken in a trial of the OX40 agonist ivuxolimab. This chain joins TRBV6-5 and TRBJ1-2; D unclear. For the CDR3, the DNA is TGTGCCAGCAGTCAGACCCGCCTGGCAGGCGGCTACACCTTC. This sequence encodes CASSQTRLAGGYTF.